Following are 2 T cell receptor beta chains from one sample sequenced in a study of Graves' ophthalmopathy and Graves' hyperthyroidism. Amplifying from RNA transcripts, the study obtained TCR beta CDR3 regions. After a first-round RT-PCR with HTBI primers, a second-round multiplex PCR was run. MiXCR, run by TCRdb on the multiplex PCR reads, gives a single entry per CDR3 protein. Among fewer than 400,000 distinct CDR3 sequences, 18% were seen once, and the ten largest hold approximately 1.4%. The source material was peripheral blood. These receptor sequences come from a young woman with Graves' ophthalmopathy.

There are many counts of this clonotype. The gene calls are TRBV27 and TRBJ1-1; TRBD1 agrees at 7 bases. Germline V gene sequence: CDR1 MNHEY, CDR2 SMNVEV (reference sequence). The junction had 5 bases not matched to a gene; V was cut back by 7 bases and J by 3 bases. There are 13 residues in the CDR3. CDR3 bases: TGTGCCAGCAAAAACAGGGGTGACACTGAAGCTTTCTTT. It is translated as CASKNRGDTEAFF.

This clonotype occurred many times. The V call is TRBV7-3, the J call TRBJ2-4; 7 bases map to TRBD2. This CDR3 spans 14 amino acids. Germline CDR1 and CDR2: SGHTA and FQGTGA. V shed 5 bases and J 4 bases; nucleotides not matched to a gene: 5. CDR3 residues: CASSPTGLKNIQYF. For the CDR3, the DNA is TGTGCCAGCAGCCCAACGGGACTAAAAAACATTCAGTACTTC.